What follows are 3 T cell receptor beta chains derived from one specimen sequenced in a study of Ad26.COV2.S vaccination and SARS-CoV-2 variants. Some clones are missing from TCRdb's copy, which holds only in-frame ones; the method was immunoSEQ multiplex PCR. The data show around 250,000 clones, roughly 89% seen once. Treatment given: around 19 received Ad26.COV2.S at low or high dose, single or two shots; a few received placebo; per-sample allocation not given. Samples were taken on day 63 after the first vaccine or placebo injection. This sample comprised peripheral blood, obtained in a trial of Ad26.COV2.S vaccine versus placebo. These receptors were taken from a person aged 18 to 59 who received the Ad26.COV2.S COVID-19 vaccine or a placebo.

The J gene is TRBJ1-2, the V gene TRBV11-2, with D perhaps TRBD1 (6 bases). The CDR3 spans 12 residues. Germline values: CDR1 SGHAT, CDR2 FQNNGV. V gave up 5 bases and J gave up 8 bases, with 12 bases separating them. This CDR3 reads CASSNRGRGYTF. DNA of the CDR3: TGTGCCAGCAGCAACCGGGGGCGGGGCTACACCTTC. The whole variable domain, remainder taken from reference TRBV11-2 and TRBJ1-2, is EAGVAQSPRYKIIEKRQSVAFWCNPISGHATLYWYQQILGQGPKLLIQFQNNGVVDDSQLPKDRFSAERLKGVDSTLKIQPAKLEDSAVYLCASSNRGRGYTFGSGTRLTVV.

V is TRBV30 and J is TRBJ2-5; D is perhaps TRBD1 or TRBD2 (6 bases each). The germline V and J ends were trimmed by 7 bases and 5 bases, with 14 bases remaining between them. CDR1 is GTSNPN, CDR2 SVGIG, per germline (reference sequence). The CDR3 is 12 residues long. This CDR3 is CASWGAEETQYF. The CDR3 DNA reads TGTGCCTCTTGGGGGGCGGAGGAGACCCAGTACTTC.

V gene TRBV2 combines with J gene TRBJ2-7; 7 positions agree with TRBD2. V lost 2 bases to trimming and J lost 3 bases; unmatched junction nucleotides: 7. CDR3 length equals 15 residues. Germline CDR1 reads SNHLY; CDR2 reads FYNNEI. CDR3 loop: CASSEREWGGYEQYF. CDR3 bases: TGTGCCAGCAGTGAACGGGAGTGGGGGGGCTACGAGCAGTACTTC.